This T cell receptor (beta chain) came from a study of early T cells in non-severe SARS-CoV-2 infection. Study conclusions and caveats: CD4 and private specificities were missed by VDJdb matching, which favored anti-spike CD8 responses.

The CDR3 has 13 residues. J lost 1 base, V lost 6 bases, and 2 bases had no gene match. The germline CDR1 and CDR2 sequences are LGHNA and YSLEER. Each CDR3 protein is one row after TCRdb ran MiXCR on the 5' RACE reads. The table includes some 67,000 distinct CDR3 sequences, roughly 15% detected once. Details on this clonotype: The antigen remains undetermined.

Sequenced: whole blood. The receptor was derived from an adult who was a healthcare worker with PCR-confirmed SARS-CoV-2 infection or an uninfected control (not recorded which). The chain combines TRBV4-3 with TRBJ1-1; TRBD1 aligns across 7 bases. The CDR3 loop reads CASRRQGNTEAFF. Here the CDR3 DNA reads TGCGCCAGCAGGAGACAGGGGAACACTGAAGCTTTCTTT.